This T cell receptor beta chain originates from a study of Tregs in tolerant kidney transplant recipients (dated by TCRdb to between 2017 and 2020). Turning to the overall study: The study applied TCRbeta sequencing to find donor-specific regulatory T cells before combined kidney and bone marrow transplantation and then followed those same cells after transplant. Several methods of expanding Tregs specific for an allogeneic donor were compared by TCRbeta repertoire sequencing in 3 healthy controls. The investigation overall reported the following: Biological reproducibility was not directly assessed, although technical replication error appeared to be minimal. Expanding Tregs with activated donor B cells appeared to identify the most biologically relevant and donor-specific TCRbeta repertoire. Because only a small number of patients were included, the study had limitations, and the results will need to be validated in larger populations as well as under other immunosuppression protocols.

From the cysteine through the phenylalanine, the CDR3 covers 15 amino acids. The kept DNA is CDR3 alone, 45 bases in frame from the first base. V is pared back by 3 bases and J by 1 base, with 11 bases lying between the germline termini. For CDR1 and CDR2, the germline V gene lists MGHRA and YSYEKL. Of note for this clone: Its antigen is unknown. No base quality values were provided; no much bigger clone lies one nucleotide off.

For TCRbeta CDR3 sequencing, genomic DNA was extracted from sorted cells using the QIAGEN DNeasy Blood and Tissue Kit. High-throughput TCRbeta CDR3 sequencing was carried out commercially through immunoSEQ, with PCR amplification with bias correction and internal controls included. The authors' pipeline ran thus. Unique productive TCRbeta sequences were defined by CDR3 nucleotide sequence when primers matched and otherwise by CDR3 amino acid sequence together with Vbeta and Jbeta genes. Sorting error was corrected by removing sequences shared between sorted populations at a frequency ratio of 2:1 or less, and the remaining shared sequences were assigned to the higher population. A sequence counted as donor-reactive if, in CFSE-low cells, the sequence had a frequency of at least 0.01% and was expanded at least 5-fold compared with unstimulated cells. Repertoire divergence was quantified by Jensen-Shannon divergence calculated from the top 100 TCRbeta sequences ranked by frequency. For samples with multiple sequencing runs, sorting error was corrected in each run separately before the runs were combined. TCRdb obtained this table from immuneACCESS and retained in-frame rearrangements with V and J assigned. These tables miss some clones; where compared with another copy, unresolved V genes account for less than half of the shortfall, and the remainder is unexplained. D and trimming were read from the DNA, whereas the V and J calls and clone size are those reported in that table. The sample records 200,000 to 300,000 clones, roughly 84% of which are singletons. The top ten clonotypes cover 0.64% of the sample.

Unstimulated Tregs (CD4+CD25+CD127-), CD4+ non-Tregs (CD4+CD25-), CD4 and CD8 cells were FACS-sorted from thawed PBMCs. Healthy control blood was obtained either as purchased buffy coats or from healthy volunteers. Healthy control blood was processed to PBMCs with a Ficoll density gradient and then cryopreserved, whereas patient PBMCs were collected both before and after transplant. Here the chain combines TRBV4-1 and TRBJ2-3; too little of a D gene remains to name it. Sequenced sample: CD4+ T cells from blood. This TCR came from a human donor in good health. The CDR3 protein is CASSHLGRGTDTQYF. The base sequence is TGCGCCAGCAGCCATCTAGGACGGGGCACAGATACGCAGTATTTT.